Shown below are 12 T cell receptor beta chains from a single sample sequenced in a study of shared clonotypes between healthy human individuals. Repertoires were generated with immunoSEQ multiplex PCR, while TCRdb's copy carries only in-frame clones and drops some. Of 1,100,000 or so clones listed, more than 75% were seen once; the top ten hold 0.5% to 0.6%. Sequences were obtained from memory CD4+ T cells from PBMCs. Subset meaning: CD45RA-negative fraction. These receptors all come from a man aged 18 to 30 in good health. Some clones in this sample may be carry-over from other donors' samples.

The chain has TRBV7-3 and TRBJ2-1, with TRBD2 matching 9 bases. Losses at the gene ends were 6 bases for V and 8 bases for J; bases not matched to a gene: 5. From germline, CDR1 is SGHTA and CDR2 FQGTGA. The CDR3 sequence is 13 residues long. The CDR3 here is CASSVLAGHEQFF. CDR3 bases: TGTGCCAGCAGTGTCCTAGCGGGACATGAGCAGTTCTTC.

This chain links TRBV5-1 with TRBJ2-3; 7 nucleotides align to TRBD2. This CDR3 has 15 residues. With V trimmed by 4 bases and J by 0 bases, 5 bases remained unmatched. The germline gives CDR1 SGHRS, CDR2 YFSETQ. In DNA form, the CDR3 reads TGCGCCAGCAGCCCCCTAGCGGCTAGCACAGATACGCAGTATTTT. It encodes CASSPLAASTDTQYF.

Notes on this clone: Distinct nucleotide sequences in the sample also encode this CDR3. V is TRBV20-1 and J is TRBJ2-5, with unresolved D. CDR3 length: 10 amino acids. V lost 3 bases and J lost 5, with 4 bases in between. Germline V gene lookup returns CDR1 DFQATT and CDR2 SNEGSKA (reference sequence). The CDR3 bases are TGCAGTGCTAGTCAGGAGACCCAGTACTTC. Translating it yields CSASQETQYF.

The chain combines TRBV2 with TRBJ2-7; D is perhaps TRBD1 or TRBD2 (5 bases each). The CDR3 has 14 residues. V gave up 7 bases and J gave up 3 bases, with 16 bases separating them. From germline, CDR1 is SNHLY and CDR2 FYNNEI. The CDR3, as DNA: TGTGCCAGCAACGGGGCAGGGAGTCGCTACGAGCAGTACTTC. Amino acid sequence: CASNGAGSRYEQYF.

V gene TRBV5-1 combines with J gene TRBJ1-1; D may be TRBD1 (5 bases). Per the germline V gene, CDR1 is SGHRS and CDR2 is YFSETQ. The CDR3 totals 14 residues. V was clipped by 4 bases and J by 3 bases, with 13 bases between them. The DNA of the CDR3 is TGCGCCAGCAGCAGGGGCCTTGGGGACACTGAAGCTTTCTTT. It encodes CASSRGLGDTEAFF.

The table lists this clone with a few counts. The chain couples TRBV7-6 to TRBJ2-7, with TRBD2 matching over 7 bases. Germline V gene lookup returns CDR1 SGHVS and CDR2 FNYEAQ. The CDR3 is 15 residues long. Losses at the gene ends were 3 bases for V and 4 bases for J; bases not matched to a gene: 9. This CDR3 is CASSLGGRGPYEQYF. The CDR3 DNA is TGTGCCAGCAGCTTGGGGGGGAGGGGACCGTACGAGCAGTACTTC.

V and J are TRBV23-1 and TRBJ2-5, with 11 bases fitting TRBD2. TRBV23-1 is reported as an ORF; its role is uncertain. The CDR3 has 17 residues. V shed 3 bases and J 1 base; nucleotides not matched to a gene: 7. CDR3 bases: TGCGCCAGCAGTCACCTTAGACTAGCGGGAATCCAAGAGACCCAGTACTTC. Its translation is CASSHLRLAGIQETQYF.

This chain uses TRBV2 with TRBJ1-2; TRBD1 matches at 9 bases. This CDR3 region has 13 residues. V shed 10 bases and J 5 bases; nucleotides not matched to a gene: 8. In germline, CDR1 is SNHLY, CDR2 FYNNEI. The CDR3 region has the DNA TGTGCCAAGGACAGGGGTGCGAGTTATGGCTACACCTTC. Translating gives CAKDRGASYGYTF. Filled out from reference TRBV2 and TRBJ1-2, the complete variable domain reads EPEVTQTPSHQVTQMGQEVILRCVPISNHLYFYWYRQILGQKVEFLVSFYNNEISEKSEIFDDQFSVERPDGSNFTLKIRSTKLEDSAMYFCAKDRGASYGYTFGSGTRLTVV.

The CDR3 spells CASSQDPSGVDSYEQYF. The DNA of the CDR3 is TGCGCCAGCAGCCAAGACCCCAGCGGCGTCGACTCCTACGAGCAGTACTTC. This chain joins TRBV4-1 and TRBJ2-7; TRBD2 is a possible D gene (5 bases). Trimming cost V 0 bases and J 0 bases, with 15 bases left between them. The CDR3 is 17 amino acids. Germline CDR1 reads MGHRA; CDR2 reads YSYEKL.

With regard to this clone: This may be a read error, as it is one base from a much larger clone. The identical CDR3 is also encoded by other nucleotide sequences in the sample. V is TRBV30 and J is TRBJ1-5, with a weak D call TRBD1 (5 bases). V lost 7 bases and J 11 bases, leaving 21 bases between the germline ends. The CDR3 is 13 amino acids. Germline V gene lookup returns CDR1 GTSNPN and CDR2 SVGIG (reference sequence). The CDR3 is CALDPEFGQAQHF. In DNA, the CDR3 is TGTGCCTTGGATCCGGAGTTTGGACAAGCCCAGCATTTT.

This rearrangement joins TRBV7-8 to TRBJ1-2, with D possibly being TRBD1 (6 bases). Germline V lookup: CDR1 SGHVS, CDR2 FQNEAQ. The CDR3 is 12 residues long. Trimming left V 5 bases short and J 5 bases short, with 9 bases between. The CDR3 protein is CASSQTGYGYTF. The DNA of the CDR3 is TGTGCCAGCAGCCAGACAGGATATGGCTACACCTTC.

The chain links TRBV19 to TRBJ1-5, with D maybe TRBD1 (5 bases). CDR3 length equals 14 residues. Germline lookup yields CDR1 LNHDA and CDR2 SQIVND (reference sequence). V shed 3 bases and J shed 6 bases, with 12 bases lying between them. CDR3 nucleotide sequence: TGTGCCAGTAGTATTCAACTGGGGGTTCAGCCCCAGCATTTT. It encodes CASSIQLGVQPQHF.